These 10 T cell receptor beta chains originate from one sample sequenced in a study of blood T cell repertoires in COVID-19. Generated by immunoSEQ multiplex PCR, the TCRdb table keeps only in-frame clones and is missing some. Of roughly 87,000 clones in the sample, about 91% were seen once. The sequenced material came from peripheral blood. Receptor source: a man in his fifties or sixties with acute or convalescent COVID-19.

The chain uses TRBV20-1 and TRBJ1-6; D call uncertain. This CDR3 contains 13 residues. The V and J ends lost 3 bases and 4 bases respectively, with 7 bases between them. CDR1 is DFQATT, CDR2 SNEGSKA, per germline (reference sequence). CDR3 in amino acids: CSASGQYNSPLHF. The CDR3 DNA reads as TGCAGTGCTAGTGGCCAGTATAATTCACCCCTCCACTTT.

The chain combines TRBV5-1 with TRBJ2-3, with 10 bases fitting TRBD1. This CDR3 is 16 amino acids long. In germline, CDR1 is SGHRS, CDR2 YFSETQ. V gave up 1 base and J gave up 4 bases; unmatched junction bases: 6. The CDR3 bases are TGCGCCAGCAGCTTGCAAGGACAGGGGGTCGCAGATACGCAGTATTTT. Protein sequence: CASSLQGQGVADTQYF.

This clone was found once. The chain joins TRBV6-5 to TRBJ1-5, with D uncertain. Trimming removed 4 bases at V and 2 bases at J, with 9 bases between. The CDR3 has 14 residues. From germline, CDR1 is MNHEY and CDR2 SVGAGI. The CDR3: CASSSREGNQPQHF. The CDR3 nucleotides read TGTGCCAGCAGTTCCCGAGAAGGCAATCAGCCCCAGCATTTT.

This chain links TRBV27 with TRBJ1-2; tentative D call: TRBD1 (6 bases). Germline CDR1 reads MNHEY; CDR2 reads SMNVEV (reference sequence). V was clipped by 5 bases and J by 8 bases, with 24 bases between them. The CDR3 consists of 16 residues. CDR3 sequence reads: CASSPLGQPAVVGYTF. The CDR3 DNA sequence: TGTGCCAGCAGTCCATTAGGACAGCCCGCGGTAGTAGGCTACACCTTC.

The chain combines TRBV6-1 with TRBJ1-2; D is ambiguous. Trimming took 3 bases from V and 4 from J, leaving 9 bases between them. The CDR3 covers 13 residues. CDR1 is MNHNS, CDR2 SASEGT, per germline. The CDR3, as DNA: TGTGCCAGCAGTGAGCCAGACTCCTATGGCTACACCTTC. Translated, it gives CASSEPDSYGYTF.

The V and J genes are TRBV18 and TRBJ1-1; the match to TRBD1 covers 8 bases. The J segment lost 1 base and the V segment lost 1 base, leaving 5 bases of the junction unmatched. From germline, CDR1 is KGHSH and CDR2 LQKENI. CDR3 length equals 16 residues. CDR3 in amino acids: CASSPQSQGANTEAFF. The CDR3 nucleotides read TGTGCCAGCTCACCACAGTCTCAGGGGGCGAACACTGAAGCTTTCTTT.

This sequence joins TRBV11-3 and TRBJ2-5; 12 positions match TRBD2. Trimming at V came to 8 bases and at J to 7 bases, leaving 11 bases not matched to a gene. This CDR3 comprises 15 residues. In germline, CDR1 is SGHNT, CDR2 YENEEA. CDR3 nucleotide sequence: TGTGCCAGCTCCCCTAGCGGGGGGGCCCAGGGGACCCAGTACTTC. As protein: CASSPSGGAQGTQYF.

The CDR3 region has the DNA TGTGCCAGCAGCCCTAGCCTAACTAGCGGGAGCTACGAGCAGTACTTC. Translated, it gives CASSPSLTSGSYEQYF. The chain employs TRBV9 and TRBJ2-7; 11 positions agree with TRBD2. The CDR3 covers 16 residues. Germline loops: CDR1 SGDLS, CDR2 YYNGEE. The V and J ends lost 4 bases and 3 bases, in that order; junction bases with no gene match: 9.

J is TRBJ1-2 and V is TRBV5-1, with D perhaps matching TRBD1 (5 bases). Germline CDR1 is SGHRS and CDR2 is YFSETQ. The CDR3 consists of 13 residues. V shed 3 bases and J shed 5 bases, with 11 bases lying between them. In DNA form, the CDR3 reads TGCGCCAGCAGCTCGGAACAGGTATATGGCTACACCTTC. Amino acids: CASSSEQVYGYTF.

The chain combines TRBV24-1 with TRBJ2-7; 8 bases map to TRBD2. Germline V lookup: CDR1 KGHDR, CDR2 SFDVKD. The CDR3 runs to 15 residues. Trimming took 4 bases from V and 5 from J; bases not matched to a gene: 9. CDR3 protein: CATSDGAGVKDEQYF. CDR3 DNA sequence: TGTGCCACCAGTGACGGAGCGGGAGTAAAGGACGAGCAGTACTTC.